The 12 T cell receptor beta chains given below trace back to one sample, sequenced in a study of blood T cell repertoires in COVID-19. This table comes from immunoSEQ multiplex PCR, and its TCRdb copy is limited to in-frame clones, with some not included. The data hold 260,000 or so clones, with about 87% observed a single time. Sample: PBMCs or T cells enriched from blood (not recorded which). The receptors originated from a young woman with acute COVID-19.

The chain employs TRBV6-2 or TRBV6-3 and TRBJ2-1, with D hard to call. CDR1 is MNHEY, CDR2 SVGEGT, per germline. The CDR3 consists of 14 residues. The germline V and J ends were trimmed by 1 base and 2 bases, with 6 bases remaining between them. The CDR3 DNA is TGTGCCAGCAGTTACTTCCTTACCTACAATGAGCAGTTCTTC. Protein sequence: CASSYFLTYNEQFF.

The V call is TRBV5-1, the J call TRBJ1-1, with D tentatively TRBD1 (5 bases). There are 15 residues in the CDR3. Germline CDR1 SGHRS, CDR2 YFSETQ. V gave up 5 bases and J gave up 1 base, with 15 bases separating them. The CDR3, as DNA: TGCGCCAGCAGAACGAACACAGGACCGAACACTGAAGCTTTCTTT. Its translation is CASRTNTGPNTEAFF.

The chain has TRBV15 and TRBJ2-1; D may be TRBD1 (6 bases). Trimming pared 3 bases from V and 11 bases from J, leaving 29 bases between. The CDR3 has 18 residues. CDR1 and CDR2 (germline): LNHNV, YYDKDF (reference sequence). The CDR3 loop is CATSSKIPGHGIEWKQFF. The CDR3 DNA is TGTGCCACCAGCAGTAAGATTCCGGGACATGGTATTGAGTGGAAGCAGTTCTTC.

The chain recombines TRBV3-1 (or the pseudogene TRBV3-2) with TRBJ2-1, with 9 bases that match TRBD2. This CDR3 region has 16 residues. CDR1 and CDR2 (germline): LGHDT, YNNKEL (reference sequence). The trim removed 1 base at V and 2 bases at J, leaving 3 bases unmatched. CDR3 in DNA: TGTGCCAGCAGCCAAGGCGGGGGGGCCACCTACAATGAGCAGTTCTTC. It is translated as CASSQGGGATYNEQFF.

This chain links TRBV12-5 with TRBJ2-7, with unresolved D. The length of the CDR3 is 12 residues. V was pared by 2 bases and J by 7 bases, with 9 bases between. Germline V lookup: CDR1 LGHNT, CDR2 FRNRAP. The CDR3 DNA follows: TGTGCTAGTGGTTTGCGAACTTTTGAGCAGTACTTC. This translates into CASGLRTFEQYF.

The chain is built from TRBV2 and TRBJ1-6, with TRBD1 as a possible D gene (5 bases). The CDR3 contains 15 residues. The ends were cut back, 4 bases at V and 5 bases at J, with 12 bases in the middle. The germline CDR1 and CDR2 sequences are SNHLY and FYNNEI. This CDR3 reads CASSVDRINNSPLHF. CDR3 nucleotides: TGTGCCAGCAGTGTCGACAGAATTAATAATTCACCCCTCCACTTT.

This chain uses TRBV6-5 with TRBJ2-7; TRBD2 matches 7 bases. After removal of 7 bases from V and 1 base from J, the junction contained 10 bases not matched to a gene. CDR3 length equals 15 residues. CDR1 is MNHEY and CDR2 is SVGAGI in the germline V gene. CDR3 sequence: CASIWNLRGSYEQYF. The CDR3 DNA reads as TGTGCCAGCATCTGGAATCTGCGGGGGTCCTACGAGCAGTACTTC.

The rearrangement uses TRBV7-9 and TRBJ1-1; unclear D gene. Germline V gives CDR1 SEHNR, CDR2 FQNEAQ (reference sequence). The CDR3 length is 14 residues. The ends were cut back, 6 bases at V and 1 base at J, with 12 bases in the middle. CDR3 residues: CASSAPPGNTEAFF. CDR3 coding DNA: TGTGCCAGCAGTGCCCCACCGGGGAACACTGAAGCTTTCTTT.

The V and J genes are TRBV5-4 and TRBJ1-1; TRBD1 matches at 7 bases. Trimming at V came to 5 bases and at J to 1 base, leaving 5 bases not matched to a gene. The CDR3 spans 14 residues. Germline lookup yields CDR1 SGHNT and CDR2 YYREEE (reference sequence). The CDR3 reads CASRTTGSNTEAFF. DNA for the CDR3: TGTGCCAGCAGAACGACAGGGTCGAACACTGAAGCTTTCTTT.

The chain uses TRBV3-1 (or the pseudogene TRBV3-2) and TRBJ2-7; 8 positions agree with TRBD1. The junction had 15 bases not matched to a gene; V was cut back by 8 bases and J by 3 bases. Germline CDR1 reads LGHDT; CDR2 reads YNNKEL (reference sequence). This CDR3 region has 16 residues. The CDR3 here is CASARVGQGDFYEQYF. The DNA for the CDR3 is TGTGCCAGCGCGAGGGTCGGACAGGGAGATTTCTACGAGCAGTACTTC.

In this sample, this clone turned up once. The V and J genes are TRBV29-1 and TRBJ1-4; D is possibly TRBD1 (6 bases). The CDR3 covers 11 residues. Germline values: CDR1 SQVTM, CDR2 ANQGSEA. Trimming stripped 4 bases from V and 8 bases from J, with 8 bases between. CDR3 region: CSVGGREKLFF. DNA of the CDR3: TGCAGCGTTGGGGGGCGAGAAAAACTGTTTTTT.

This chain links TRBV6-5 with TRBJ2-7; D is undetermined. Trimming removed 3 bases at V and 0 bases at J, with 9 bases between. The germline gives CDR1 MNHEY, CDR2 SVGAGI. This CDR3 spans 14 amino acids. CDR3 protein: CASSYGPNSYEQYF. CDR3 coding DNA: TGTGCCAGCAGTTATGGGCCGAACTCCTACGAGCAGTACTTC.